A selection of T cell receptor beta chains follows, all from one sample in a study of cytomegalovirus exposure and HLA in healthy donors. Generated by immunoSEQ multiplex PCR, the TCRdb table keeps only in-frame clones and is missing some. This sample has 65,000 to 80,000 clones; 90% to 95% occur once, and the top ten carry 2.1%. Source material: PBMCs. Source of these receptors: a young woman in good health and CMV-seronegative. CDR3s include the opening cysteine and the closing phenylalanine or tryptophan. D genes are given only for firm matches. Where a row states a size, it is once, few, many or the class of an expanded clone; other rows omit it.

>TRBJ2-2|.|.|TRBV9
TGTGCCAGCAGCGTATTACAGGCGAACACCGGGGAGCTGTTTTTT
CASSVLQANTGELFF
>TRBJ1-6|.|TRBD1|TRBV7-2
TGTGCCAGCAGCGTCCGGGACAGGGGCTCACCCCTCCACTTT
CASSVRDRGSPLHF
>TRBJ2-2|.|TRBD2|TRBV5-4
TGTGCCAGCAGCTTGTATACTAGCGGGAGGACCGGGGAGCTGTTTTTT
CASSLYTSGRTGELFF
>TRBJ1-3|.|.|TRBV4-2
TGTGCCAGCAGCCAAGATTCTGTGCAGGGGAGCTCTGGAAACACCATATATTTT
CASSQDSVQGSSGNTIYF
>TRBJ2-2|.|.|TRBV18
TGTGCCAGCTCACCTACTGGCGGGGAGCTGTTTTTT
CASSPTGGELFF
>TRBJ2-7|.|.|TRBV29-1
TGCAGCGTTCTCAAGACAGATACCTACGAGCAGTACTTC
CSVLKTDTYEQYF
>TRBJ2-7|.|TRBD1|TRBV5-1
TGCGCCAGCAGCCACCGGGACAGGGGGACCTACGAGCAGTACTTC
CASSHRDRGTYEQYF
>TRBJ1-4|few|TRBD1|TRBV7-9
TGTGCCAGCAGCTTAGCCGACAGGGAGGATGAAAAACTGTTTTTT
CASSLADREDEKLFF
>TRBJ1-2|once|TRBD1|TRBV2
TGTGCCAGCCAGGGGGAGATGCGGCATGGCTACACCTTC
CASQGEMRHGYTF
>TRBJ1-3|.|TRBD1|TRBV7-7
TGTGCTAGCAGCTTAGGACAGGGCTCTGGAAACACCATATATTTT
CASSLGQGSGNTIYF
>TRBJ2-3|.|TRBD2|TRBV28
TGTGCCAGCACACCTAGCGGGAGTCTCACAGATACGCAGTATTTT
CASTPSGSLTDTQYF
>TRBJ2-1|.|.|TRBV10-3
TGTGCCATCAGTGACGCCTACAATGAGCAGTTCTTC
CAISDAYNEQFF
>TRBJ2-1|.|TRBD2|TRBV10-2
TGCGCCAGCACGGGATCGGGAGGCGGCTACAATGAGCAGTTCTTC
CASTGSGGGYNEQFF
>TRBJ2-1|.|.|TRBV5-1
TGCGCCAGCAGCGGCCTAGGGGATGAGCAGTTCTTC
CASSGLGDEQFF
>TRBJ2-7|.|.|TRBV6-5
TGTGCCAGCAGCCCCGGGAGCTCCTACGAGCAGTACTTC
CASSPGSSYEQYF
>TRBJ2-7|.|TRBD1|TRBV6-1
TGTGCCAGCAGGGAAATGGACAGGACGCCCGAGCAGTACTTC
CASREMDRTPEQYF
>TRBJ2-2|.|.|TRBV29-1
TGCAGCGGTGGACAGCAGAACACCGGGGAGCTGTTTTTT
CSGGQQNTGELFF
>TRBJ1-3|.|TRBD1|TRBV11-2
TGTGCCAGCAGCTCCCTTATTGAGGGGGCGAGGGGAAACACCATATATTTT
CASSSLIEGARGNTIYF
>TRBJ1-5|.|.|TRBV30
TGTGCCTGGAGCAGGCAGTATAATCAGCCCCAGCATTTT
CAWSRQYNQPQHF
>TRBJ2-7|.|TRBD1|TRBV5-1
TGCGCCAGCAGCATAGGGGACAGGGACGTCAACGAGCAGTACTTC
CASSIGDRDVNEQYF
>TRBJ2-7|.|TRBD1|TRBV4-1
TGCGCCAGCAGCCAAGAATATGGGACAGGGTTGCACGAGCAGTACTTC
CASSQEYGTGLHEQYF
>TRBJ1-4|.|.|TRBV19
TGTGCCAGTAGTTCAGGGGAAAAACTGTTTTTT
CASSSGEKLFF
>TRBJ2-3|once|TRBD2|TRBV7-3
TGTGCCAGCAGCCGAGCGGGAGGCACAGATACGCAGTATTTT
CASSRAGGTDTQYF
>TRBJ2-2|.|TRBD2|TRBV6-5
TGTGCCAGCTCGACCGGGAGGGTTAACACCGGGGAGCTGTTTTTT
CASSTGRVNTGELFF
>TRBJ1-2|once|.|TRBV4-1
TGCGCCAGCAGCCTATTGCCCGACAGCCTTCATTTGTATGGCTACACCTTC
CASSLLPDSLHLYGYTF
>TRBJ2-1|.|TRBD2|TRBV19
TGTGCCAGTAGTATAGCGGGGGGGATATACAATGAGCAGTTCTTC
CASSIAGGIYNEQFF
>TRBJ2-7|.|TRBD2|TRBV29-1
TGCAGCGTTGAAAGGCAGGCCGCGGGGGGATCCTACGAGCAGTACTTC
CSVERQAAGGSYEQYF
>TRBJ1-2|.|.|TRBV7-2
TGTGCCAGCAGCCCAGCGTCGGACAGTAACTATGGCTACACCTTC
CASSPASDSNYGYTF
>TRBJ1-2|once|.|TRBV10-3
TGTGCCATCAGTGAGACAGGGAATGGCTACACCTTC
CAISETGNGYTF
>TRBJ2-7|.|.|TRBV5-4
TGTGCCAGCAGCCCCCTAGGACACTTTTACGAGCAGTACTTC
CASSPLGHFYEQYF
>TRBJ1-5|.|TRBD1|TRBV19
TGTGCCAGTAGTATTATGTCCTCCGGGACAGGAAATCAGCCCCAGCATTTT
CASSIMSSGTGNQPQHF
>TRBJ2-2|.|TRBD2|TRBV7-8
TGTGCCAGCAGCTTAGAAGGGACTAGCGCCCACACCGGGGAGCTGTTTTTT
CASSLEGTSAHTGELFF
>TRBJ2-7|.|.|TRBV11-3
TGTGCCAGCAGCCGCGGGGCAAATGGGGCCTACGAGCAGTACTTC
CASSRGANGAYEQYF
>TRBJ1-5|.|.|TRBV19
TGTGCCAGTAGATCGGACGGGAATAGCAATCAGCCCCAGCATTTT
CASRSDGNSNQPQHF
>TRBJ1-4|.|.|TRBV29-1
TGCAGCGTGCAGGATGAAAAACTGTTTTTT
CSVQDEKLFF
>TRBJ2-1|.|.|TRBV15
TGTGCCACCAGCAGACCAGATATAATATGGCAGTTCTTC
CATSRPDIIWQFF
>TRBJ2-7|.|TRBD1|TRBV27
TGTGCCAGCAGTGGTCGGACAGGGTATGACGAGCAGTACTTC
CASSGRTGYDEQYF
>TRBJ2-1|.|.|TRBV27
TGTGCCAGCAGTTTAAATACAGCCTATTACAATGAGCAGTTCTTC
CASSLNTAYYNEQFF
>TRBJ1-1|few|.|TRBV6-1
TGTGCCAGCCCCAGGGGACGGAGGATGAACACTGAAGCTTTCTTT
CASPRGRRMNTEAFF
>TRBJ2-7|.|.|TRBV12-5
TGTGCTAGTGGTTTGCAACCGCTAGGGAGTCGCACCTCCTACGAGCAGTACTTC
CASGLQPLGSRTSYEQYF
>TRBJ2-5|.|.|TRBV6-1
TGTGCCAGCAGTGAAGGCTGGGGAGGAGAGACCCAGTACTTC
CASSEGWGGETQYF
>TRBJ1-5|.|.|TRBV10-2
TGCGCCAGCAGATTGGGGGGTACTGGCAATCAGCCCCAGCATTTT
CASRLGGTGNQPQHF
>TRBJ2-1|.|.|TRBV7-3
TGTGCCAGCAGCCCTTGGAGGGGCTCCTACAATGAGCAGTTCTTC
CASSPWRGSYNEQFF
>TRBJ1-5|.|.|TRBV4-2
TGTGCCAGCAGCCAAGATCAGGGACACGGTAATCAGCCCCAGCATTTT
CASSQDQGHGNQPQHF
>TRBJ1-2|.|.|TRBV7-2
TGTGCCAGCAGCCCAAAGGCGGGGGGGGCTAACTATGGCTACACCTTC
CASSPKAGGANYGYTF
>TRBJ1-1|.|TRBD1|TRBV5-8
TGTGCCAGCAGCTCGCCGGGACAGAGATCTCCGGAAGCTTTCTTT
CASSSPGQRSPEAFF
>TRBJ1-6|.|.|TRBV11-2
TGTGCCAGCAGCTTAGAGGGGGGGGTAGGACATTCACCCCTCCACTTT
CASSLEGGVGHSPLHF
>TRBJ2-1|once|.|TRBV27
TGTGCCAGCAGTTTATCGACGGGGAATGAGCAGTTCTTC
CASSLSTGNEQFF
>TRBJ1-2|.|TRBD1|TRBV6-1
TGTGCCAGCAATCCCCTGGACAGGTCCTATGGCTACACCTTC
CASNPLDRSYGYTF
>TRBJ2-1|.|.|TRBV4-2
TGTGCCAGCAGCCAAGCGTTCCCTACGAGGGTCGAGCAGTTCTTC
CASSQAFPTRVEQFF
>TRBJ2-5|.|.|TRBV4-1
TGCGCCAGCAGCCAAGCCAATCTCGGGTTTTCGGAGACCCAGTACTTC
CASSQANLGFSETQYF
>TRBJ2-7|.|TRBD1|TRBV19
TGTGCCAGTAGTATAGCTCCATACCGGACAGGTAACTCCTACGAGCAGTACTTC
CASSIAPYRTGNSYEQYF
>TRBJ1-3|.|.|TRBV6-1
TGTGCCAGCAGTGACGGGGGGAGCAACACCATATATTTT
CASSDGGSNTIYF
>TRBJ2-1|.|TRBD1|TRBV25-1
TGTGCCAGCAGTGACAGAAGACTAGGACAGGGGTACAATGAGCAGTTCTTC
CASSDRRLGQGYNEQFF
>TRBJ2-7|.|TRBD1|TRBV7-2
TGTGCCAGCTTTAAACCCGGGACAGGGGACTTCGAGCAGTACTTC
CASFKPGTGDFEQYF
>TRBJ1-5|once|.|TRBV29-1
TGCAGCGTTTTAGGGGATAGCAATCAGCCCCAGCATTTT
CSVLGDSNQPQHF
>TRBJ2-7|.|TRBD1|TRBV7-9
TGTGCCAGCAGCTCCCCCAGACAGGGTCAGCAGTACTTC
CASSSPRQGQQYF
>TRBJ1-4|.|.|TRBV10-3
TGTGCCATCAGGGCGCAGGGTTACGAAAAACTGTTTTTT
CAIRAQGYEKLFF
>TRBJ1-1|.|.|TRBV4-1
TGCGCCAGCAGCCAAGATTCAGGGGACGGCACTGAAGCTTTCTTT
CASSQDSGDGTEAFF